This T cell receptor beta chain was retrieved from a study of cytomegalovirus exposure and HLA in healthy donors. Study information: Later analysis reported that the roughly 130 validation repertoires shared the platform of the approximately 670 first-cohort repertoires.

As regards this clone: Its antigen is currently unknown.

The method was immunoSEQ multiplex PCR; TCRdb's version includes in-frame clones alone and lacks a portion of them. The sample includes 78,000 or so clones, 90% to 97% seen only once; the top ten take 1.6%. Trimming took off 3 bases at V and 5 bases at J, with 15 bases between the two ends. This CDR3 has 15 residues. Germline V lookup: CDR1 SGDLS, CDR2 YYNGEE. Broader study findings: The tendency of first-cohort TCR clusters to co-occur in the approximately 120 validation repertoires was identified by a subsequent analysis.

This chain links TRBV9 with TRBJ2-1; TRBD2 is a possible D gene (7 bases). Sequencing was done on a sample of PBMCs. The sequence was obtained from a young man in good health and CMV-seropositive. In DNA form, the CDR3 reads TGTGCCAGCAGCGGGGAGGGGGGAGGAGACAATGAGCAGTTCTTC. Residues: CASSGEGGGDNEQFF.